Below are 20 T cell receptor beta chains sequenced from a single sample in a study of blood T cells in healthy people across ages. Using a J-beta primer mix together with a sample-barcoded 5' primer, a second PCR was run for about 7 to 12 cycles. One entry per CDR3 protein results from TCRdb running MiXCR on the 5' RACE reads. The sample yields approximately 900,000 distinct CDR3 sequences, roughly 43% seen once. What was sequenced was blood. These receptors came from a man aged 25-45 years in good health.

This clonotype was observed a few times. This sequence joins TRBV25-1 and TRBJ2-7; D is perhaps TRBD1 (6 bases). The CDR3 length is 15 residues. Germline-derived CDR1 and CDR2 are MGHDK and SYGVNS. V lost 0 bases, J lost 2 bases, and 11 bases lay in between. In nucleotides, the CDR3 is TGTGCCAGCAGTGAATATCGACAGGACACCTACGAGCAGTACTTC. This sequence encodes CASSEYRQDTYEQYF.

There are a few counts of this clonotype. The chain joins TRBV10-3 to TRBJ2-5; weak D call: TRBD2 (6 bases). The germline CDR1 and CDR2 sequences are ENHRY and SYGVKD. The CDR3 is 15 residues long. The V gene lost 8 bases and the J gene lost 0 bases, with 16 bases spanning the gap. CDR3 sequence (DNA): TGTGCCATCGGTTCGGGACTGGGGAACCAAGAGACCCAGTACTTC. It translates to CAIGSGLGNQETQYF.

The chain uses TRBV15 and TRBJ1-1; unclear D gene. Germline V CDR1 and CDR2: LNHNV, YYDKDF (reference sequence). The CDR3 consists of 13 residues. V shed 0 bases and J shed 1 base, with 3 bases lying between them. The CDR3 is CATSRDGNTEAFF. The CDR3 nucleotides are TGTGCCACCAGCAGAGATGGGAACACTGAAGCTTTCTTT.

DNA of the CDR3: TGTGCCAGCAGTTGGACCCTACGGGGAAACTATGGCTACACCTTC. Translated, it gives CASSWTLRGNYGYTF. The genes are TRBV12-3 or TRBV12-4 and TRBJ1-2; D not certain. The CDR3 has 15 amino acids. Trimming shortened V by 4 bases and J by 2 bases, and 14 bases separated the two germline ends.

The gene calls are TRBV4-2 and TRBJ2-7; perhaps TRBD2 as D (5 bases). V dropped 0 bases and J dropped 2 bases, with 11 bases sitting between them. This CDR3 has 15 amino acids. CDR1 and CDR2 (germline): LGHNA, YNFKEQ. CDR3 amino acids: CASSQDLGAAYEQYF. The CDR3 DNA reads TGTGCCAGCAGCCAAGATCTCGGAGCGGCCTACGAGCAGTACTTC.

This clonotype was seen repeatedly, ten times or more. The rearrangement uses TRBV7-9 and TRBJ1-6; 8 nucleotides agree with TRBD1. Germline V gives CDR1 SEHNR, CDR2 FQNEAQ (reference sequence). Trimming at V came to 5 bases and at J to 10 bases, leaving 7 bases not matched to a gene. CDR3 length equals 14 residues. The CDR3 reads CASSQGQGRSPLHF. CDR3 nucleotide sequence: TGTGCCAGCAGCCAAGGACAGGGCCGATCACCCCTCCACTTT.

Remarks on this clonotype: One junction end does not reproduce the germline sequence, and a read error may be involved. The chain has TRBV6-2 or TRBV6-3 and TRBJ2-4, with D maybe TRBD2 (6 bases). Per germline, CDR1 MNHEY and CDR2 SVGEGT. The CDR3 length is 15 residues. The CDR3 nucleotides read TGTGCCTGCAGCTCAAGGGACCTAAGGAGGGACATTCAGTACTTC. This codes for CACSSRDLRRDIQYF.

This clonotype was observed a few times. This chain joins TRBV6-6 and TRBJ1-2, with D perhaps matching TRBD1 (6 bases). The CDR3 extends over 15 amino acids. V was clipped by 3 bases and J by 4 bases, with 15 bases between them. The germline V gene encodes CDR1 MNHNY and CDR2 SVGAGI (reference sequence). The CDR3 sequence: CASSYNLGQPYGYTF. The CDR3 coding sequence is TGTGCCAGCAGTTATAATCTCGGACAGCCCTATGGCTACACCTTC.

V and J are TRBV30 and TRBJ1-1; D uncertain. The V gene lost 0 bases and the J gene lost 1 base, with 6 bases spanning the gap. CDR3 length: 13 amino acids. Germline CDR1 GTSNPN, CDR2 SVGIG (reference sequence). The CDR3 loop reads CAWSVLQNTEAFF. In DNA, the CDR3 is TGTGCCTGGAGTGTACTCCAGAACACTGAAGCTTTCTTT.

This clonotype showed up many times. This sequence joins TRBV5-1 and TRBJ2-4, with D uncertain. The CDR3 spans 12 residues. Between the trimmed V and J ends, which lost 4 bases and 7 bases, there was a span of 9 bases. CDR1 is SGHRS and CDR2 is YFSETQ in the germline V gene. This CDR3 is CASSPSINIQYF. As DNA, the CDR3 is TGCGCCAGCAGCCCTAGTATCAACATTCAGTACTTC.

This clonotype was detected ten times or more. The junction departs from the called germline gene at one end, perhaps through a read error. The rearrangement links TRBV5-1 to TRBJ2-7, with D perhaps TRBD1 (6 bases). The CDR3 consists of 13 residues. The V gene's germline CDR1 is SGHRS and CDR2 YFSETQ. The CDR3 protein is CASSSRGSYEQYF. The CDR3 region has the DNA TGTGCCAGCAGTTCCAGGGGAAGCTACGAGCAGTACTTC. The entire variable domain, with the rest obtained from reference TRBV5-1 and TRBJ2-7, is as follows: KAGVTQTPRYLIKTRGQQVTLSCSPISGHRSVSWYQQTPGQGLQFLFEYFSETQRNKGNFPGRFSGRQFSNSRSEMNVSTLELGDSALYLCASSSRGSYEQYFGPGTRLTVT.

This chain connects TRBV4-2 to TRBJ1-1; possible D gene TRBD1, 5 bases. CDR1 and CDR2 (germline): LGHNA, YNFKEQ. The CDR3 sequence is 15 residues long. Trimming removed 0 bases at V and 5 bases at J, with 13 bases between. In nucleotides, the CDR3 is TGTGCCAGCAGCCAAGAAGCCCAGGGAAAGACTGAAGCTTTCTTT. It is translated as CASSQEAQGKTEAFF.

The chain joins TRBV27 to TRBJ2-7; TRBD2 is a possible D gene (6 bases). CDR1 MNHEY and CDR2 SMNVEV come from the germline V gene (reference sequence). Deletions cut 6 bases from V and 1 base from J, with 10 bases between. The CDR3 totals 13 residues. The CDR3 reads CASRIADSYEQYF. Here the CDR3 DNA reads TGTGCCAGCAGGATAGCGGATTCCTACGAGCAGTACTTC.

This chain's CDR3 is CASSSLKGTSYNEQFF. The CDR3 DNA reads as TGTGCCAGCAGCTCGCTAAAGGGGACCTCCTACAATGAGCAGTTCTTC. The chain is built from TRBV7-9 and TRBJ2-1; D assignment may be TRBD1 or TRBD2 (5 bases each). Germline V gene sequence: CDR1 SEHNR, CDR2 FQNEAQ (reference sequence). The CDR3 consists of 16 residues. Trimming left V 4 bases short and J 0 bases short, with 13 bases between.

The chain is built from TRBV21-1 and TRBJ1-1; TRBD1 was called by the table and not checked on the DNA. TRBV21-1 is marked as a pseudogene. This CDR3 has 14 residues. CDR3 DNA: TGTGCCAGCGGACCGACGACAGGGAACACTGAAGCTTTCTTT. Protein sequence: CASGPTTGNTEAFF.

The chain links TRBV6-6 to TRBJ2-3, with D tentatively TRBD2 (5 bases). V was cut by 8 bases and J by 0 bases, with 12 bases left in between. Germline values: CDR1 MNHNY, CDR2 SVGAGI (reference sequence). The CDR3 is 14 amino acids. The CDR3 bases are TGTGCCAGCTTGAGGGCCCCCAGCACAGATACGCAGTATTTT. Its protein product is CASLRAPSTDTQYF.

Note on this clonotype: This may be a read error: a much more frequent sequence differs by one nucleotide. V usage is TRBV30 and J usage is TRBJ1-2; D is ambiguous. The length of the CDR3 is 11 residues. CDR1 is GTSNPN and CDR2 is SVGIG in the germline V gene (reference sequence). CDR3 bases: TGTGCCGGGAGTGTTTCATGGGGCTACACCTTC. Amino acids: CAGSVSWGYTF.

The V and J genes are TRBV6-2 or TRBV6-3 and TRBJ1-6, with 7 bases aligning to TRBD1. The CDR3 has 13 amino acids. Germline CDR1 is MNHEY and CDR2 is SVGEGT. The trim removed 4 bases at V and 7 bases at J, leaving 1 base unmatched. The CDR3 spells CASSWTGNSPLHF. The CDR3 nucleotides read TGTGCCAGCAGTTGGACAGGAAATTCACCCCTCCACTTT.

CDR3 bases: TGCAGTGCTAGAGAATCACGGACCGATTTGTGGGCAGATACGCAGTATTTT. It specifies CSARESRTDLWADTQYF. The chain recombines TRBV20-1 with TRBJ2-3; no clear D. Per the germline V gene, CDR1 is DFQATT and CDR2 is SNEGSKA (reference sequence). The CDR3 length is 17 residues. V dropped 0 bases and J dropped 4 bases, with 20 bases sitting between them.

The chain recombines TRBV7-9 with TRBJ1-1; 7 bases match TRBD1. Per the germline V gene, CDR1 is SEHNR and CDR2 is FQNEAQ (reference sequence). The CDR3 consists of 15 residues. With V trimmed by 5 bases and J by 5 bases, 11 bases remained unmatched. CDR3 amino acids: CASSPTGKLLTEAFF. CDR3 DNA: TGTGCCAGCAGCCCGACAGGGAAGTTACTTACTGAAGCTTTCTTT.